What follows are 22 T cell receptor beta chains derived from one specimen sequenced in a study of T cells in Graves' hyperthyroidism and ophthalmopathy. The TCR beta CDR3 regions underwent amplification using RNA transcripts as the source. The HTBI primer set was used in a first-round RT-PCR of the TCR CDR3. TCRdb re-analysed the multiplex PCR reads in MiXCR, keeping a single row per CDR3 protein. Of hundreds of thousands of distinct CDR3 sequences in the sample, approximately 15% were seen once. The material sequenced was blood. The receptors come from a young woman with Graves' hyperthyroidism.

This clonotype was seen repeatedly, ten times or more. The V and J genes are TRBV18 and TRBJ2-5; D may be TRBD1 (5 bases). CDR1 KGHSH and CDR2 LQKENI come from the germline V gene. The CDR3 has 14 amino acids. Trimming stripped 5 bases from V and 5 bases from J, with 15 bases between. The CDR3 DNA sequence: TGTGCCAGCTCAGGCGGCAGGGCCGGCGAGACCCAGTACTTC. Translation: CASSGGRAGETQYF.

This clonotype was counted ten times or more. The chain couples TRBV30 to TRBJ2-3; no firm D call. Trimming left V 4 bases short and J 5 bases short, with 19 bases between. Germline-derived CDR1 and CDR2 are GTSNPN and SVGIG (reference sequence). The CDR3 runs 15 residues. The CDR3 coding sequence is TGTGCCTGGACCACGGGCGTCCGCGTCCAAGATACGCAGTATTTT. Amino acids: CAWTTGVRVQDTQYF.

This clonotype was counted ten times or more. The CDR3 coding sequence is TGCGCCAGCAGCTTGGGACGGACTAGCGGGATAGAGGATACGCAGTATTTT. Its translation is CASSLGRTSGIEDTQYF. The chain employs TRBV5-1 and TRBJ2-3; 12 bases are shared with TRBD2. V lost 0 bases, J lost 6 bases, and 8 bases stayed unmatched. Germline CDR1 is SGHRS and CDR2 is YFSETQ. The CDR3 has 17 amino acids.

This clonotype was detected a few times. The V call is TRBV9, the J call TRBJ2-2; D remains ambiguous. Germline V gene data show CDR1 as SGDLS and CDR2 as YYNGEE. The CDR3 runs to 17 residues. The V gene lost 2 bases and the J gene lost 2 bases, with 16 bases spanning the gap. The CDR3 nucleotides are TGTGCCAGCAGCGTCCCCCTTGACGGAGCCAACACCGGGGAGCTGTTTTTT. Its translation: CASSVPLDGANTGELFF.

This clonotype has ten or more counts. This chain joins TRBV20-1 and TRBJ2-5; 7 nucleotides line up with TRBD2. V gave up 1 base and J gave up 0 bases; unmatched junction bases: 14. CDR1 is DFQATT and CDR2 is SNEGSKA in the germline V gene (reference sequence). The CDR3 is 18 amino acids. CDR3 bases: TGCAGTGCTAGAGCTCTCAAGCGGGCTAGCGGTGACCAAGAGACCCAGTACTTC. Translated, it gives CSARALKRASGDQETQYF.

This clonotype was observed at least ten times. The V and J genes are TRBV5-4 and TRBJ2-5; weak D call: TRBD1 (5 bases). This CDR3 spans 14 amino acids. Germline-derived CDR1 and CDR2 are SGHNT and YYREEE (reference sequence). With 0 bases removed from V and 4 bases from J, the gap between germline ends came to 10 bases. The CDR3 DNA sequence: TGTGCCAGCAGCTTGGGACAGCCAGCAGAGACCCAGTACTTC. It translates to CASSLGQPAETQYF.

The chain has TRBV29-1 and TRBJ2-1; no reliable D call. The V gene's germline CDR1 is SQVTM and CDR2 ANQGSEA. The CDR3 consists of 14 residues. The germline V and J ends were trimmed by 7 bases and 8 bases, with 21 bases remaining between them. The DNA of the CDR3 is TGCAGCGGAGGCCCCGTAGCTACAAGGCATGAGCAGTTCTTC. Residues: CSGGPVATRHEQFF.

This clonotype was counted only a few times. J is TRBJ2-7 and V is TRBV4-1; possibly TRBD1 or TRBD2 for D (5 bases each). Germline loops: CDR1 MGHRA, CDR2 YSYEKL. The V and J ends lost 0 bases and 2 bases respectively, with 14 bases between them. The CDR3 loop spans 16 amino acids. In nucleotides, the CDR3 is TGCGCCAGCAGCCAAGAAACGGGACCGGTGGCCTACGAGCAGTACTTC. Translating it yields CASSQETGPVAYEQYF.

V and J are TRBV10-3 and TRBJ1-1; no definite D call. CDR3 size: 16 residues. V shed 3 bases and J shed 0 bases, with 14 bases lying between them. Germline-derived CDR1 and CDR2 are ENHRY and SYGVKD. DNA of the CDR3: TGTGCCATCAGTGAATATATCGGCAGCTTGAACACTGAAGCTTTCTTT. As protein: CAISEYIGSLNTEAFF.

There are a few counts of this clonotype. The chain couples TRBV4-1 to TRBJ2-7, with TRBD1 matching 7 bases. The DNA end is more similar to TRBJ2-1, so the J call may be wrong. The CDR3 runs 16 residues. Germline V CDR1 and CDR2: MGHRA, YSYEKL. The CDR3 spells CASSLLAGTDAYEQFF. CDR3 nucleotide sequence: TGCGCCAGCAGCCTATTAGCCGGGACAGATGCCTACGAGCAGTTCTTC.

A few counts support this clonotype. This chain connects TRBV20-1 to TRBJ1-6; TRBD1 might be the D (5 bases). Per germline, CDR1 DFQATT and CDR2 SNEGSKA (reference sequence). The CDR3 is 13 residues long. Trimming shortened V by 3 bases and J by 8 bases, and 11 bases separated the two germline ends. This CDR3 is CSARGQGHSPLHF. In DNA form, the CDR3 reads TGCAGTGCTAGGGGGCAGGGACATTCACCCCTCCACTTT.

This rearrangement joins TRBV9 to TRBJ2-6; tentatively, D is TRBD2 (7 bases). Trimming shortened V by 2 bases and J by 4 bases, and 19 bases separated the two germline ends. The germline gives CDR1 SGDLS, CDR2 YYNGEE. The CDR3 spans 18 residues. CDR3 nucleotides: TGTGCCAGCAGCGTTCACTCCGCCGGGGGGCCCGGGGCCAACGTCCTGACTTTC. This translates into CASSVHSAGGPGANVLTF.

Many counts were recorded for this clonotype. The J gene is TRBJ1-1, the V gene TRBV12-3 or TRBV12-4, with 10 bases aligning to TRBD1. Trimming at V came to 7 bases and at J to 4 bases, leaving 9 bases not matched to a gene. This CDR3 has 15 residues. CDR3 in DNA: TGTGCCAGCAAGCTCTGGGGACAGGGGCCCACTGAAGCTTTCTTT. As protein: CASKLWGQGPTEAFF.

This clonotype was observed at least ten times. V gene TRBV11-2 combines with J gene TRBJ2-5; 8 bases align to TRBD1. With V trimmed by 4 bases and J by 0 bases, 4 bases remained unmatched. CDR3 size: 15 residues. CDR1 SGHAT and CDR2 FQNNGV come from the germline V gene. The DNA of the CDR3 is TGTGCCAGCAGCTCCCGGGACAGGCACCAAGAGACCCAGTACTTC. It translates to CASSSRDRHQETQYF.

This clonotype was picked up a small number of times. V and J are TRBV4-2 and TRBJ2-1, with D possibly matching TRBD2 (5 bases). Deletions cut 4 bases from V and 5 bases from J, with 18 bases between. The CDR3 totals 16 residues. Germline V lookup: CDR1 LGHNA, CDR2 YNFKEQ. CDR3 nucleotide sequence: TGTGCCAGCAGCCCCTGGTGGGAGCCACCCAACAATGAGCAGTTCTTC. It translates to CASSPWWEPPNNEQFF.

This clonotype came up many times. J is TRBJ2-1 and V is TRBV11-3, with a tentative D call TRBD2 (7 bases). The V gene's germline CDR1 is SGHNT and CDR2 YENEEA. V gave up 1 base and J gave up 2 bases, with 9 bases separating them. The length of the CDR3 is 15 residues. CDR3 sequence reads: CASSLGGGPYNEQFF. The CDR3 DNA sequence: TGTGCCAGCAGCTTAGGGGGGGGGCCCTACAATGAGCAGTTCTTC.

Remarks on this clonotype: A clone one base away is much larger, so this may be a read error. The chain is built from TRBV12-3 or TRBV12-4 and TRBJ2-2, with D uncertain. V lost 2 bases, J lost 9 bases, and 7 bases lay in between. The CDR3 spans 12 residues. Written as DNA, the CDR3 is TGTGCCAGCAGTTTAAGGAGCTGGGAGCTGTTTTTT. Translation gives CASSLRSWELFF.

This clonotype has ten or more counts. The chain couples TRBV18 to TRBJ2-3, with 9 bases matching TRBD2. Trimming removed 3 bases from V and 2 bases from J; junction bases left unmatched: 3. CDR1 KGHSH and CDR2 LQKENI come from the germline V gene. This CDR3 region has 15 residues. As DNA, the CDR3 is TGTGCCAGCTCACCCAAGCGGGGGGTCACAGATACGCAGTATTTT. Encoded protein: CASSPKRGVTDTQYF. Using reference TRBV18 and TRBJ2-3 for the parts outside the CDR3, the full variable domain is NAGVMQNPRHLVRRRGQEARLRCSPMKGHSHVYWYRQLPEEGLKFMVYLQKENIIDESGMPKERFSAEFPKEGPSILRIQQVVRGDSAAYFCASSPKRGVTDTQYFGPGTRLTVL.

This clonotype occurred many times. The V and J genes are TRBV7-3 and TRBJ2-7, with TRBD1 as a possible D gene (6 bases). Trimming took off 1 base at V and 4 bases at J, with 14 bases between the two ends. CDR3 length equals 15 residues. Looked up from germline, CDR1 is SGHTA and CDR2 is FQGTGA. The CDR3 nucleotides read TGTGCCAGCAGCTTAATACCGGGACAACAATACGAGCAGTACTTC. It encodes CASSLIPGQQYEQYF. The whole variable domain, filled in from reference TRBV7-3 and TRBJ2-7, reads GAGVSQTPSNKVTEKGKYVELRCDPISGHTALYWYRQSLGQGPEFLIYFQGTGAADDSGLPNDRFFAVRPEGSVSTLKIQRTERGDSAVYLCASSLIPGQQYEQYFGPGTRLTVT.

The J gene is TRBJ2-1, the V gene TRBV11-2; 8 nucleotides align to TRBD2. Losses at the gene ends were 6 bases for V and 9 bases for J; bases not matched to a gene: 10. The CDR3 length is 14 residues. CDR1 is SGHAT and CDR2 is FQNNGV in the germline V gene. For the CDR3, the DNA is TGTGCCAGCAGGGACGTCGGGGGGGCGCCTGAGCAGTTCTTC. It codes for CASRDVGGAPEQFF.

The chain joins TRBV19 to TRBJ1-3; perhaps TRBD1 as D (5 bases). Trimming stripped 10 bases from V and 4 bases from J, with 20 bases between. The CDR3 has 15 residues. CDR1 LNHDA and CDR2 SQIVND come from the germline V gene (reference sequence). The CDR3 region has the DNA TGTGCCACCCAACCCGGGACGGGCCTCGGAAACACCATATATTTT. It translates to CATQPGTGLGNTIYF.

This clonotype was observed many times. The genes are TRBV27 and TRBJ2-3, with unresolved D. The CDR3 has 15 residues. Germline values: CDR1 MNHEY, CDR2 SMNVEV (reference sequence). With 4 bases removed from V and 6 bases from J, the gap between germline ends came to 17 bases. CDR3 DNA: TGTGCCAGCAGTTCCCCTCTAAAAGGAGTGGATACGCAGTATTTT. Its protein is CASSSPLKGVDTQYF.